This TCR beta chain was observed in a study of T cell responses to AZD1222 COVID-19 vaccine. Study information: Both about-4-week and about-12-week second-dose recipients were combined.

V lost 2 bases and J 1 base, leaving 5 bases between the germline ends. CDR3 length: 13 amino acids. CDR1 and CDR2 (germline): KGHSH, LQKENI. Generated by immunoSEQ multiplex PCR, the TCRdb table keeps only in-frame clones and is missing some. The sample yields 120,000 or so clones, approximately 88% seen once. Notes on this clone: Its antigen is not identified. Within the sample, other DNA sequences also encode this same CDR3.

Study-wide points: White British ancestry dominated among donors, who included more females, and clonal diversity was possibly underestimated. Baseline serostatus was positive in only a handful of AZD1222 recipients.

The V gene is TRBV18, the J gene TRBJ2-5; D unclear. This material consisted of peripheral blood, taken on day 0 of AZD1222 vaccination. The TCR sequence derives from an adult in good health. This CDR3 reads CASSPGSQETQYF. In nucleotides, the CDR3 is TGTGCCAGCTCACCAGGCAGCCAAGAGACCCAGTACTTC.